This T cell receptor (beta chain) was obtained from a study of CD8 T cells in Susac syndrome. With random hexamers, 0.5 to 1 ug RNA was reverse transcribed. TCRdb called the immunoSEQ multiplex PCR reads again in MiXCR, with one record for every CDR3 protein. The sample holds about 210,000 distinct CDR3 sequences; approximately 95% are singletons and the top ten take roughly 0.1%. CDR1 and CDR2 (germline): SGHDT, YYEEEE. The CDR3 sequence is 15 residues long. V was cut by 6 bases and J by 2 bases, with 15 bases left in between. Sequences were obtained from CD4+ T cells from PBMCs. The sequence derives from a human donor with multiple sclerosis. The chain is built from TRBV5-6 and TRBJ2-1, with D possibly being TRBD2 (5 bases). The DNA for the CDR3 is TGTGCCAGCACCCTCTTATCCGGGGCCTACAATGAGCAGTTCTTC. Its protein is CASTLLSGAYNEQFF.